This is a list of T cell receptor beta chains from one sample in a study of cytomegalovirus exposure and HLA in healthy donors. Assay: immunoSEQ multiplex PCR; the TCRdb copy retains only in-frame clones and omits some. Here the sample spans tens of thousands of clones, more than 50% being singletons. Input material: PBMCs. The source is a woman aged 40 to 50 in good health and CMV-seropositive. The CDR3 runs from the conserved cysteine through the conserved F or W. Fields, in order: clone size, V gene, D gene, J gene, CDR3 DNA, CDR3 protein. The D gene is left open where the match is weak. The size of a clone is reported for some rows only, either as once, few or many, or as a class for expanded clones.

abundance: -; v_gene: TRBV7-6; d_gene: TRBD2; j_gene: TRBJ2-1; CDR3nt: TGTGCCAGCAGCTTAGAAGCGGGAGTTCGGGGTGAGCAGTTCTTC; CDR3aa: CASSLEAGVRGEQFF
abundance: -; v_gene: TRBV28; d_gene: TRBD1; j_gene: TRBJ1-2; CDR3nt: TGTGCCAGCATAAGCCCAGGGGGCGCGGAGTATGGCTACACCTTC; CDR3aa: CASISPGGAEYGYTF
abundance: -; v_gene: TRBV19; d_gene: -; j_gene: TRBJ2-7; CDR3nt: TGTGCCAGTAGTCTTACGAGTAGCGCCCTTTACGAGCAGTACTTC; CDR3aa: CASSLTSSALYEQYF
abundance: -; v_gene: TRBV5-1; d_gene: -; j_gene: TRBJ1-1; CDR3nt: TGCGCCAGCAGCTTGGATTTAGTGAGTGGACATACGAACACTGAAGCTTTCTTT; CDR3aa: CASSLDLVSGHTNTEAFF
abundance: -; v_gene: TRBV18; d_gene: -; j_gene: TRBJ1-1; CDR3nt: TGTGCCAGCTCACCACCGTTAGGGGCAGGCTCGAACACTGAAGCTTTCTTT; CDR3aa: CASSPPLGAGSNTEAFF
abundance: -; v_gene: TRBV28; d_gene: -; j_gene: TRBJ2-3; CDR3nt: TGTGCCAGCAGTTTCTCGAGCGGATACACAGATACGCAGTATTTT; CDR3aa: CASSFSSGYTDTQYF
abundance: few; v_gene: TRBV4-1; d_gene: -; j_gene: TRBJ1-5; CDR3nt: TGCGCCAGCAGCTCTCAGGGCGAGCCCCAGCATTTT; CDR3aa: CASSSQGEPQHF
abundance: few; v_gene: TRBV2; d_gene: TRBD1; j_gene: TRBJ1-1; CDR3nt: TGTGCCAGCAGTGAAGCTTGGACAGGGGGTAAAGCTTTCTTT; CDR3aa: CASSEAWTGGKAFF
abundance: -; v_gene: TRBV11-2; d_gene: TRBD1; j_gene: TRBJ1-2; CDR3nt: TGTGCCAGCAGCTTTGGACAGGGATTAAACTATGGCTACACCTTC; CDR3aa: CASSFGQGLNYGYTF
abundance: -; v_gene: TRBV27; d_gene: -; j_gene: TRBJ2-1; CDR3nt: TGTGCCAGCAGTCCGCTAGAAGATGAGCAGTTCTTC; CDR3aa: CASSPLEDEQFF
abundance: -; v_gene: TRBV5-4; d_gene: TRBD2; j_gene: TRBJ2-7; CDR3nt: TGTGCCAGCAGCTTAGCGGGACTTGGTGGGCAGTACTTC; CDR3aa: CASSLAGLGGQYF
abundance: -; v_gene: TRBV4-1; d_gene: -; j_gene: TRBJ1-2; CDR3nt: TGCGCCAGCAGCCAAGTATTCGGGGAAGGGTATGGCTACACCTTC; CDR3aa: CASSQVFGEGYGYTF
abundance: -; v_gene: TRBV2; d_gene: TRBD1; j_gene: TRBJ2-2; CDR3nt: TGTGCCAGCAGTGTAATACAGGGGCGCGGGGGGGAGCTGTTTTTT; CDR3aa: CASSVIQGRGGELFF
abundance: -; v_gene: TRBV4-3; d_gene: -; j_gene: TRBJ1-6; CDR3nt: TGCGCCAGCAGCCAAGAAAGGAGTCCTATTTATAATTCACCCCTCCACTTT; CDR3aa: CASSQERSPIYNSPLHF
abundance: -; v_gene: TRBV19; d_gene: TRBD2; j_gene: TRBJ2-2; CDR3nt: TGTGCCAGTAGTGGGACTAGAGACACCGGGGAGCTGTTTTTT; CDR3aa: CASSGTRDTGELFF
abundance: -; v_gene: TRBV25-1; d_gene: -; j_gene: TRBJ1-1; CDR3nt: TGTGCCAGCAGTGTAACACAGGGCGGCACTGAAGCTTTCTTT; CDR3aa: CASSVTQGGTEAFF
abundance: -; v_gene: TRBV11-1; d_gene: -; j_gene: TRBJ2-7; CDR3nt: TGTGCCAGCAGCTTAGCCCTCGAGCAGTACTTC; CDR3aa: CASSLALEQYF
abundance: -; v_gene: TRBV12-5; d_gene: -; j_gene: TRBJ2-3; CDR3nt: TGTGCTAGTGGTTTAGAACTAGCAACCCCGCAGTATTTT; CDR3aa: CASGLELATPQYF
abundance: -; v_gene: TRBV27; d_gene: TRBD2; j_gene: TRBJ2-7; CDR3nt: TGTGCCAGCAGTAGGACTAGCGGGAGATTAATGCAGTACTTC; CDR3aa: CASSRTSGRLMQYF
abundance: -; v_gene: TRBV5-1; d_gene: -; j_gene: TRBJ2-1; CDR3nt: TGCGCCAGCAGCTCGTCTACCTCCTACAATGAGCAGTTCTTC; CDR3aa: CASSSSTSYNEQFF
abundance: -; v_gene: TRBV6-1; d_gene: -; j_gene: TRBJ2-7; CDR3nt: TGTGCCAGCAGTGGTCCGGGGACACGTCTATCCTACGAGCAGTACTTC; CDR3aa: CASSGPGTRLSYEQYF
abundance: -; v_gene: TRBV4-1; d_gene: TRBD1; j_gene: TRBJ1-3; CDR3nt: TGCGCCAGCAGCGAGGGGACAGCCTCTGGAAACACCATATATTTT; CDR3aa: CASSEGTASGNTIYF
abundance: -; v_gene: TRBV4-3; d_gene: -; j_gene: TRBJ2-1; CDR3nt: TGCGCCAGCAGCCTAAGATTAGGGGGCAATGAGCAGTTCTTC; CDR3aa: CASSLRLGGNEQFF
abundance: -; v_gene: TRBV11-2; d_gene: -; j_gene: TRBJ1-1; CDR3nt: TGTGCCAGCAGCTTAGCGGGGGGGGCGGCTTTCTTT; CDR3aa: CASSLAGGAAFF